What follows is one T cell receptor beta chain and its context. Antigen specificity is unknown. These data belong to a study of T-cell memory formation after mild COVID-19. The study's findings and limits: The study found balanced CD4/CD8 in clones contracting day 15 to 85 and a CD4+ lean in later expanders. CD4+ contracting clones were found mainly in CM and EM, and CD8+ ones in EMRA. For second-wave clones that peaked at day 37, SARS-CoV-2 specificity went unverified.

5'RACE with constant-segment primers yielded barcoded, UMI-tagged TCR alpha and TCR beta cDNA libraries. MiXCR was run by TCRdb on the 5' RACE reads, yielding one entry per CDR3 protein. The sample yields 140,000 or so distinct CDR3 sequences, approximately 21% seen once. J was trimmed by 6 bases and V by 7 bases; bases with no gene match: 4. Looked up from germline, CDR1 is SGHRS and CDR2 is YFSETQ. This CDR3 has 12 residues. Material: PBMCs or a T cell subset sorted from them (not recorded which). V and J are TRBV5-1 and TRBJ1-2; 9 positions agree with TRBD1. The TCR originated in an adult woman who had mild COVID-19 (a few samples of this study predate the infection). Cell type and time point are not known. CDR3 in DNA: TGCGCCAGCGGGGGGACAGGGAATGGCTACACCTTC. Residues: CASGGTGNGYTF.